The entry below describes one T cell receptor (beta chain). Its specific antigen is unknown. No much larger clone exists at a distance of one base, and base qualities are not known. Systemically healthy Caucasian individuals from Russia, about 38 in total and aged roughly 6 to 100 years, were included as donors. Each donor gave 8 to 10 milliliters of peripheral blood, collected into EDTA-treated Vacutainer tubes. Ficoll-Paque density-gradient centrifugation was used to isolate PBMCs, with at least 6 million obtained per sample. Trizol reagent was used to extract total RNA from the PBMCs, yielding at least 5.5 micrograms per sample. The percentages of naive CD45RAhigh/CD27high T cells were determined by flow cytometry on a PBMC aliquot from every donor. Spanning cysteine to phenylalanine, the CDR3 consists of 15 amino acids. Just CDR3 DNA is preserved here, 45 bases in frame from base 1. The CDR1 and CDR2 encoded by the germline V gene (reference sequence) are DFQATT and SNEGSKA. Clipping removes 2 bases from V and 5 bases from J, with 5 as the unmatched junction base count.

The sample is drawn from a study of blood T cells in healthy people across ages (dated by TCRdb to the mid-2010s). General notes on the study: In model experiments, template switching captured about one uniquely barcoded TCR beta cDNA molecule for every two T cells. Donors of different ages were randomly distributed across sequencing lanes to avoid experimental bias. Four age groups were formed from the donors: young (average approximately 17 years), middle-aged (just under 40), aged (62) and long-lived (approximately 78). Using deep sequencing normalized with unique cDNA molecular identifiers, the study measured how TCR beta repertoire diversity changes with age. Using the same blood draw, the study looked at two additional independent replicas of 1 million unique cDNA reads for two donors, one aged 18 to 30 and the other aged 80 or older.

Library construction relied on 5' RACE. Sequenced using an Illumina HiSeq 2500. A second PCR of roughly 6 to 12 cycles was run with a J-beta primer mix and a sample-barcoded 5' primer. A template-switch 5' adaptor carrying 12 random nucleotides introduced a unique molecular identifier onto each TCR beta cDNA molecule. Each sample yielded at least 2.5 million CDR3-containing paired-end reads. First-strand cDNA synthesis was performed from all RNA using the Mint cDNA synthesis kit, with priming by a TRBC-specific oligonucleotide. After uracil-DNA glycosylase treatment, a first 18-cycle PCR used universal primers M1SS and BC2_uni_R on all cDNA. As for the original processing: For normalization, 1 million high-quality reads were randomly selected from each sample, with every read carrying a distinct molecular identifier. Reads with shared molecular identifiers were discarded instead of being binned into consensus sequences. MiTCR, with a Q25 quality threshold and the strictest error-elimination algorithm, was used for CDR3 identification, clonotype clustering and error correction. A nonparametric unseen species model using Euler transformation provided a lower-bound estimate of total TCR beta diversity. TCRdb trimmed the raw reads at Q25, called clones with MiXCR and kept productive beta chains. Rows with a matching CDR3 protein are joined into one entry that keeps the most common DNA and genes. TCRdb, not the original authors, processed these V and J calls. In all, the sample holds 1.2 million to 1.5 million distinct CDR3 sequences, and approximately 59% of those were seen once. Jointly, the top ten make up about 6.3% of the sample.

The research as a whole found: Donor CMV infection status was unknown, potentially confounding age-related changes in expanded clonotypes. A strong correlation was found between observed TCR beta diversity and the percentage of naive T cells measured by flow cytometry. Estimates of total diversity based on one million sequenced T cells were regarded as lower bounds and as underestimates. Compared with the aged group, the long-lived group had more naive CD4+ T cells, fewer expanded clones and increased TCR diversity, suggesting age selection. Observed TCR beta diversity per million T cells fell roughly linearly with age, and a significant reduction was already apparent by age about 38. Conclusive comparison of naive and antigen-experienced compartments was prevented by the profiling of bulk unsorted PBMCs.

Sample: blood. The sequence joins TRBV20-1 to TRBJ2-1, and 11 junctional nucleotides match TRBD2. This TCR was recovered from a man aged 18 to 30 in good health. The sequence in DNA is TGCAGTGCTAGACCCTCGGGACTAGCGGACAATGAGCAGTTCTTC. Its coded protein is CSARPSGLADNEQFF.